The subject of this entry is one T cell receptor beta chain. The antigen remains unidentified. Other DNA sequences in this sample translate to the same CDR3. This CDR3 region has 14 residues. V dropped 5 bases and J dropped 4 bases, with 11 bases sitting between them. Germline V gene data show CDR1 as LNHDA and CDR2 as SQIVND (reference sequence). The data were obtained in a study of graft-versus-host responses after intestinal transplantation. On the study more broadly: All recipients were transplanted with multivisceral, liver-intestinal, or isolated intestinal grafts. Study results and caveats: Graft-donor T cell macrochimerism coincided with high graft-versus-host to host-versus-graft clonal ratios in allografts. Some GvH clones were seen earlier in gut or blood, suggesting intestinal origin. Peak circulating GvH clone levels tracked with early post-transplant HvG declines.

Sequencing used immunoSEQ multiplex PCR; TCRdb keeps in-frame clones, though not all of them. Seen here are roughly 85,000 clones, 80% to 95% observed once, and the top ten hold 7.6%. This TCR came from a human donor who was the organ donor for an intestinal transplant. This chain joins TRBV19 and TRBJ2-2; the D gene is possibly TRBD2 (6 bases). The sample here was unstimulated CD8+ T cells sorted from spleen or lymph node cells, taken before transplant. CDR3 loop: CASSVGTLTGELFF. In nucleotides, the CDR3 is TGTGCCAGTAGTGTCGGGACTCTCACCGGGGAGCTGTTTTTT.